Below, 3 T cell receptor beta chains from the same sample are listed, as sequenced in a study of blood T cell repertoires in COVID-19. Some clones are missing from TCRdb's copy, which holds only in-frame ones; the method was immunoSEQ multiplex PCR. The sample carries just over 250,000 clones, 80% to 90% recorded once. Sequenced input: peripheral blood. The receptors shown here come from a woman aged 70-85 years with COVID-19, enrolled during active disease.

The chain recombines TRBV21-1 with TRBJ1-5. TRBV21-1 is a recognized pseudogene. The length of the CDR3 is 15 residues. Here the CDR3 reads CASSQRREYNQPQHF. The CDR3, as DNA: TGTGCCAGCAGTCAAAGGAGGGAATACAATCAGCCCCAGCATTTT.

The chain combines TRBV5-1 with TRBJ1-1; 10 nucleotides line up with TRBD1. CDR3 length: 15 residues. The germline CDR1 and CDR2 sequences are SGHRS and YFSETQ. Trimming at V came to 4 bases and at J to 5 bases, leaving 8 bases not matched to a gene. CDR3 in DNA: TGCGCCAGCAGCCAGAGGCCGGGACAGGGGACTGAAGCTTTCTTT. This codes for CASSQRPGQGTEAFF. The full variable domain, rest sourced from reference TRBV5-1 and TRBJ1-1, is KAGVTQTPRYLIKTRGQQVTLSCSPISGHRSVSWYQQTPGQGLQFLFEYFSETQRNKGNFPGRFSGRQFSNSRSEMNVSTLELGDSALYLCASSQRPGQGTEAFFGQGTRLTVV.

The rearrangement joins TRBV6-2 or TRBV6-3 to TRBJ1-6, with D possibly TRBD1 on 5 matching bases. Germline V gene data show CDR1 as MNHEY and CDR2 as SVGEGT. The CDR3 has 13 amino acids. V was pared by 1 base and J by 9 bases, with 7 bases between. CDR3 DNA: TGTGCCAGCAGTTACTACGGGGGTTCACCCCTCCACTTT. It is translated as CASSYYGGSPLHF.